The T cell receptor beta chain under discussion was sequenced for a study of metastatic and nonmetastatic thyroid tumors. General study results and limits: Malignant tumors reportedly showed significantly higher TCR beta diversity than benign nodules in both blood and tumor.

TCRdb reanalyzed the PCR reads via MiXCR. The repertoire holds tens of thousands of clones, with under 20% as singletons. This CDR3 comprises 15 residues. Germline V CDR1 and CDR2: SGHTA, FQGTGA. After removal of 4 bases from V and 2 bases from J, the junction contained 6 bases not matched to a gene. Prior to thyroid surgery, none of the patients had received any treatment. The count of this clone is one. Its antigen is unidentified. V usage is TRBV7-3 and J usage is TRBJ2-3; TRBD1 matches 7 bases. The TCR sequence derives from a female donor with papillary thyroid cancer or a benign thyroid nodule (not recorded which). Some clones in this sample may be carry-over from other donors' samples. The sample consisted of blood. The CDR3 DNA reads TGTGCCAGCAGCTCGACAGGGTCTTCCACAGATACGCAGTATTTT. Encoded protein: CASSSTGSSTDTQYF.